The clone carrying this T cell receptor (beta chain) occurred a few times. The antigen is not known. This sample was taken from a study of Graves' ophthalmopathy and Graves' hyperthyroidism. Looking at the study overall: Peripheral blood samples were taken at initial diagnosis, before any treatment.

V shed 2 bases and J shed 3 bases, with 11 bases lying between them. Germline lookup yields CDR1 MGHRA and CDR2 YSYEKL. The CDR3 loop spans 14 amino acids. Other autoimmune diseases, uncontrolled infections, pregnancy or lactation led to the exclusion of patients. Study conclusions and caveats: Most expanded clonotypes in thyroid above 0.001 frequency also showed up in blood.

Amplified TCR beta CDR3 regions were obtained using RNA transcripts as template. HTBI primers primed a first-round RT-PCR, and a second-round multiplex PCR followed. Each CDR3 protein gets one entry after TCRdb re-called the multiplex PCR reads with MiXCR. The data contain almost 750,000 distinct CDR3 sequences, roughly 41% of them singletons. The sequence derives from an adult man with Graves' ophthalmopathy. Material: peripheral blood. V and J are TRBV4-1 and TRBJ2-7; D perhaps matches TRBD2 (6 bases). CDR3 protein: CASSQREDGYEQYF. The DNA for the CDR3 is TGCGCCAGCAGCCAAAGGGAGGACGGCTACGAGCAGTACTTC.